The clone carrying this T cell receptor (beta chain) was counted at least ten times. Its target is unknown. Notes on the study in general: The TCR gene usage of tumor memory CD4+ T cells clustered together with blood and lymph node memory CD4+ cells and with lymph node naive CD4+ cells. The larger cohort examined one V-J beta rearrangement, not whole repertoires. Tumor Tregs overlapped most with tumor, then blood, naive CD4+ cells.

V lost 6 bases to trimming and J lost 7 bases, with 22 bases between them. CDR3 size: 15 residues. CDR1 is DFQATT and CDR2 is SNEGSKA in the germline V gene (reference sequence). Full-length variable regions came from constant-region reverse primers plus semi-nested Nested Universal Primer A PCR. Each CDR3 protein is one row after TCRdb ran MiXCR on the 5' RACE reads. The sample lists about 57,000 distinct CDR3 sequences; less than 30% were seen once. The sorted Tregs were CD4+CD25+CD127-/low cells. The receptor was isolated from a female donor with breast cancer. The chain is built from TRBV20-1 and TRBJ2-4, with unresolved D. The sample was tumor-infiltrating Tregs sorted from the breast tumor. This CDR3 is CSAKTTGPKGNIQYF. CDR3 DNA sequence: TGCAGTGCCAAAACAACCGGGCCCAAAGGGAACATTCAGTACTTC.